A selection of T cell receptor beta chains follows, all from one sample in a study of a mutant IDH1 vaccine in newly diagnosed glioma. TCRdb's table, derived via immunoSEQ multiplex PCR, lists solely in-frame clones and lacks some. This sample has tens of thousands of clones, with 65% to 90% found just once. These TCRs' antigens remain unknown. Sequenced here: PBMCs, sampled from a glioma patient whose treatment included an IDH1 peptide vaccine. The receptors here all came from a young man with glioma. Some clones in this sample may be carry-over from other donors' samples. Each CDR3 is given without its conserved first and last residue. The order of the fields is J gene, V gene, CDR3 protein.

j_call: TRBJ1-1
v_call: TRBV7-7
cdr3_aa: ASSLVAGGKAF

j_call: TRBJ1-5
v_call: TRBV30
cdr3_aa: AWSQGQGSQPQH

j_call: TRBJ1-1
v_call: TRBV7-6
cdr3_aa: ASSLGPGNTEAF

j_call: TRBJ2-7
v_call: TRBV2
cdr3_aa: ASAPNARGYEQY

j_call: TRBJ2-1
v_call: TRBV10-3
cdr3_aa: AISPGVTEQF

j_call: TRBJ2-4
v_call: TRBV15
cdr3_aa: ATSGSSGGQLLILAKNIQY

j_call: TRBJ2-1
v_call: TRBV5-5
cdr3_aa: ASSLGLAGDVQF

j_call: TRBJ1-5
v_call: TRBV19
cdr3_aa: ASSDRESNQPQH

j_call: TRBJ1-5
v_call: TRBV6-6
cdr3_aa: ASSYTDGSHQPQH

j_call: TRBJ1-2
v_call: TRBV5-4
cdr3_aa: ASTPGPMRRGYT

j_call: TRBJ2-7
v_call: TRBV27
cdr3_aa: ASGLQYEQY

j_call: TRBJ1-5
v_call: TRBV30
cdr3_aa: ACAWSPGQPQH

j_call: TRBJ1-1
v_call: TRBV6-1
cdr3_aa: ASSSVTSGRGEAF

j_call: TRBJ1-6
v_call: TRBV7-2
cdr3_aa: ASSSSPTEPPLH

j_call: TRBJ1-4
v_call: TRBV2
cdr3_aa: ASSEAHPSFSTNEKLF

j_call: TRBJ2-3
v_call: TRBV30
cdr3_aa: AWSGDPDTQY

j_call: TRBJ1-2
v_call: TRBV5-1
cdr3_aa: ASSLLGEAYGYT

j_call: TRBJ2-3
v_call: TRBV13
cdr3_aa: ASSIDPGGDTQY

j_call: TRBJ2-6
v_call: TRBV6-1
cdr3_aa: ASFSVYGANVLT

j_call: TRBJ2-7
v_call: TRBV19
cdr3_aa: ASTAAASGESSYEQY

j_call: TRBJ2-7
v_call: TRBV5-1
cdr3_aa: ASSPGTGLITYEQY

j_call: TRBJ1-1
v_call: TRBV7-9
cdr3_aa: ASSPQNTEAF

j_call: TRBJ2-1
v_call: TRBV4-3
cdr3_aa: ASSQVGPNNEQF

j_call: TRBJ1-1
v_call: TRBV5-4
cdr3_aa: ASKWGTNTEAF

j_call: TRBJ1-5
v_call: TRBV9
cdr3_aa: ASSVEVRVQPQH

j_call: TRBJ1-1
v_call: TRBV27
cdr3_aa: ASRGNTEAF

j_call: TRBJ2-1
v_call: TRBV4-3
cdr3_aa: ASSHLAGDAYNEQF

j_call: TRBJ1-1
v_call: TRBV6-4
cdr3_aa: ASRTPPGQTMNTEAF

j_call: TRBJ1-1
v_call: TRBV28
cdr3_aa: ASILDTNTEAF

j_call: TRBJ1-5
v_call: TRBV19
cdr3_aa: ASSNPLWGNQPQH

j_call: TRBJ1-1
v_call: TRBV30
cdr3_aa: AWSFQGNTEAF

j_call: TRBJ2-3
v_call: TRBV9
cdr3_aa: ASSAMGDFRTDTQY

j_call: TRBJ1-1
v_call: TRBV4-2
cdr3_aa: ASSQGTEAF

j_call: TRBJ1-1
v_call: TRBV27
cdr3_aa: ASSSPTAEAF

j_call: TRBJ1-1
v_call: TRBV9
cdr3_aa: ASSPWTAANTEAF

j_call: TRBJ2-3
v_call: TRBV6-6
cdr3_aa: ASSYDSADTQY

j_call: TRBJ2-2
v_call: TRBV19
cdr3_aa: ASSTQSRGAGELF

j_call: TRBJ2-2
v_call: TRBV5-1
cdr3_aa: ASSRAGGPNGELF

j_call: TRBJ1-3
v_call: TRBV2
cdr3_aa: ASRPGRNGNTIY

j_call: TRBJ1-5
v_call: TRBV7-2
cdr3_aa: ASSEGTRPSNQPQH

j_call: TRBJ2-1
v_call: TRBV5-1
cdr3_aa: ASSLAGGDYNEQF

j_call: TRBJ1-1
v_call: TRBV19
cdr3_aa: ASSIDRDRDTEAF

j_call: TRBJ2-1
v_call: TRBV10-2
cdr3_aa: ASSGRDLGNEQF

j_call: TRBJ1-5
v_call: TRBV28
cdr3_aa: ASSLGQDNQPQH

j_call: TRBJ2-7
v_call: TRBV2
cdr3_aa: ASSVRGTYEQY

j_call: TRBJ1-2
v_call: TRBV5-1
cdr3_aa: ASSFTTGGGDGYT

j_call: TRBJ2-7
v_call: TRBV5-4
cdr3_aa: ASSLTGGSGEQY

j_call: TRBJ1-2
v_call: TRBV9
cdr3_aa: ASKGGGNYGYT

j_call: TRBJ1-2
v_call: TRBV4-2
cdr3_aa: ASSQGSGLGIYGYT

j_call: TRBJ1-4
v_call: TRBV30
cdr3_aa: AWSVRFDSRTNEKLF

j_call: TRBJ2-7
v_call: TRBV19
cdr3_aa: ASSPDPRGLNEQY